This T cell receptor beta chain was sequenced for a study of metastatic and nonmetastatic thyroid tumors. Study-level results: The study reportedly found significantly higher TCR beta diversity in malignant thyroid tumors than benign nodules, in blood and tumor.

V was pared by 4 bases and J by 0 bases, with 6 bases of the junction left unmatched. The length of the CDR3 is 16 residues. CDR1 and CDR2 from the germline V gene are MNHNS and SASEGT. No patient received treatment before thyroid surgery. With MiXCR, TCRdb called clones anew from the PCR reads. This table has 30,000 to 35,000 clones, 35% appearing once. Ten or more counts support this clone. Its antigen is unidentified. The sequence was collected from a female donor with papillary thyroid cancer or a benign thyroid nodule (not recorded which). Some clones in this sample may be carry-over from other donors' samples. Input material: tumor tissue. The chain has TRBV6-1 and TRBJ2-1, with TRBD1 matching 7 bases. DNA of the CDR3: TGTGCCAGCAGTGGCACAGGGGAGAGCTCCTACAATGAGCAGTTCTTC. It translates to CASSGTGESSYNEQFF.